The 10 T cell receptor beta chains reported below all come from one sample, sequenced in a study of control samples from healthy donors and cancer patients. The repertoire was sequenced with immunoSEQ multiplex PCR; TCRdb's copy has only in-frame clones and lacks some. The sample gives tens of thousands of clones, over 65% of which show up once; around 3% is in the top ten. What was sequenced was PBMCs. The receptors shown here come from a woman between 50 and 59 years old with lung cancer.

This chain connects TRBV7-8 to TRBJ2-1; TRBD2 aligns across 15 bases. The CDR3 length is 16 residues. Germline V CDR1 and CDR2: SGHVS, FQNEAQ. The J segment lost 7 bases and the V segment lost 5 bases, leaving 6 bases of the junction unmatched. The CDR3 spells CASSPRTSGGANEQFF. Here the CDR3 DNA reads TGTGCCAGCAGCCCCCGGACTAGCGGGGGGGCGAATGAGCAGTTCTTC.

The count of this clone is one. This sequence joins TRBV7-8 and TRBJ2-5; 7 positions match TRBD1. The CDR3 is 15 residues long. Germline CDR1 is SGHVS and CDR2 is FQNEAQ. The ends lost 0 bases at V and 2 bases at J; junction bases unmatched: 3. Written as DNA, the CDR3 is TGTGCCAGCAGCTTAGCGCCGGGACAGCAAGAGACCCAGTACTTC. This codes for CASSLAPGQQETQYF.

This chain connects TRBV27 to TRBJ2-5; 12 bases line up with TRBD2. The trim removed 5 bases at V and 5 bases at J, leaving 3 bases unmatched. The length of the CDR3 is 14 residues. Germline assignment: CDR1 MNHEY and CDR2 SMNVEV (reference sequence). The CDR3 here is CASSPTSGGETQYF. CDR3 sequence (DNA): TGTGCCAGCAGTCCGACTAGCGGGGGCGAGACCCAGTACTTC.

CDR3 region: CASSGTPDFNTEAFF. The CDR3 bases are TGTGCCAGCAGCGGGACCCCGGATTTTAACACTGAAGCTTTCTTT. V is TRBV7-8 and J is TRBJ1-1, with D possibly being TRBD1 (5 bases). Germline V gene lookup returns CDR1 SGHVS and CDR2 FQNEAQ. This CDR3 spans 15 amino acids. The ends were cut back, 5 bases at V and 2 bases at J, with 15 bases in the middle.

The chain employs TRBV14 and TRBJ1-1; D is ambiguous. The CDR3 extends over 14 amino acids. Germline CDR1 reads SGHDN; CDR2 reads FVKESK. V gave up 5 bases and J gave up 0 bases, with 10 bases separating them. CDR3 nucleotide sequence: TGTGCCAGCAGCGCCACTTTCATGAACACTGAAGCTTTCTTT. Its protein product is CASSATFMNTEAFF.

This clone has a handful of counts. V and J are TRBV19 and TRBJ1-1; TRBD1 is a possible D gene (5 bases). There are 14 residues in the CDR3. V dropped 7 bases and J dropped 0 bases, with 12 bases sitting between them. CDR1 and CDR2 from the germline V gene are LNHDA and SQIVND (reference sequence). CDR3 in amino acids: CASKGWGLNTEAFF. CDR3 DNA: TGTGCCAGTAAGGGGTGGGGTCTGAACACTGAAGCTTTCTTT.

The rearrangement links TRBV29-1 to TRBJ1-2, with D unresolved. This CDR3 comprises 13 residues. Germline V gene lookup returns CDR1 SQVTM and CDR2 ANQGSEA. With 0 bases removed from V and 6 bases from J, the gap between germline ends came to 11 bases. DNA for the CDR3: TGCAGCGTTGAAGATCGCCTTTTGGATGGCTACACCTTC. This translates into CSVEDRLLDGYTF.

This sequence joins TRBV19 and TRBJ2-1, with TRBD2 matching over 15 bases. J lost 12 bases, V lost 5 bases, and 14 bases had no gene match. The CDR3 contains 17 residues. Germline CDR1 reads LNHDA; CDR2 reads SQIVND (reference sequence). CDR3 DNA: TGTGCCAGTAGTCCGAGCACGGGACTAGCGGGGGGCCTCGCGCAGTTCTTC. This codes for CASSPSTGLAGGLAQFF.

The CDR3 nucleotides are TGTGCCAGCAGCTTGCGAGGTTTGCGGTTGCATGAGCAGTTCTTC. Translating it yields CASSLRGLRLHEQFF. V gene TRBV5-4 combines with J gene TRBJ2-1; no definite D call. This CDR3 spans 15 amino acids. The germline gives CDR1 SGHNT, CDR2 YYREEE (reference sequence). V lost 1 base to trimming and J lost 8 bases, with 16 bases between them.

This clone was found once. The V call is TRBV10-3, the J call TRBJ2-1; 11 nucleotides line up with TRBD1. The germline V gene encodes CDR1 ENHRY and CDR2 SYGVKD. After removal of 4 bases from V and 7 bases from J, the junction contained 6 bases not matched to a gene. This CDR3 has 15 amino acids. The CDR3 DNA reads TGTGCCATCAGTGCTACCGGGACAGGGGGGAATGAGCAGTTCTTC. It codes for CAISATGTGGNEQFF.